Following are 26 T cell receptor beta chains from one sample sequenced in a study of shared clonotypes between healthy human individuals. Generated by immunoSEQ multiplex PCR, the TCRdb table keeps only in-frame clones and is missing some. The sample yields about 680,000 clones, just over 90% seen once. The naive CD8 population came from CD45RO-negative cells selected for CCR7, without terminally differentiated effector memory CD45RA+ cells. The sample was naive CD8+ T cells sorted from blood. The receptors shown here come from a young man in good health.

The chain joins TRBV5-4 to TRBJ2-1; D perhaps matches TRBD2 (6 bases). The V end lost 2 bases, the J end lost 9 bases, and 15 bases lay between the germline ends. This CDR3 has 14 amino acids. Looked up from germline, CDR1 is SGHNT and CDR2 is YYREEE (reference sequence). CDR3 DNA: TGTGCCAGCAGCTTATCCTGGGGGGAAGTTGAGCAGTTCTTC. It translates to CASSLSWGEVEQFF.

The V call is TRBV2, the J call TRBJ2-1; D remains ambiguous. The ends were cut back, 6 bases at V and 4 bases at J, with 16 bases in the middle. Per germline, CDR1 SNHLY and CDR2 FYNNEI. The CDR3 has 15 residues. CDR3 region: CASRAPNDLYNEQFF. The CDR3 DNA reads as TGTGCCAGCAGAGCACCTAACGATCTTTACAATGAGCAGTTCTTC.

This clone has just a few counts. The same CDR3 also results from other DNA sequences found in this sample. V usage is TRBV28 and J usage is TRBJ2-7, with D possibly being TRBD1 (7 bases). Germline CDR1 is MDHEN and CDR2 is SYDVKM. V shed 2 bases and J shed 6 bases, with 11 bases lying between them. This CDR3 contains 13 residues. The CDR3, as DNA: TGTGCCAGCAGTTTAGCAGGGGGGACCGAGCAGTACTTC. Translation: CASSLAGGTEQYF.

Comment on this clone: At one boundary the junction diverges from the germline segment, which might be a read error. The V gene is TRBV7-2, the J gene TRBJ2-3; D gene ambiguous. Germline V CDR1 and CDR2: SGHTA, FQGNSA. There are 12 residues in the CDR3. CDR3 DNA: TGTGCCAGCCAGGACCCCTCAGACACGCAGTATTTT. It yields the protein CASQDPSDTQYF.

In regard to this clone: A far larger clone is off by one base, so a read error is likely. V and J are TRBV13 and TRBJ1-1; D remains ambiguous. The CDR3 is 13 residues long. V lost 1 base and J 1 base, leaving 4 bases between the germline ends. The V gene's germline CDR1 is PRHDT and CDR2 FYEKMQ (reference sequence). In DNA, the CDR3 is TGTGCCAGCAGCTTAGAACGGAACACTGAAGCTTTCTTT. Translated: CASSLERNTEAFF.

This chain connects TRBV6-5 to TRBJ1-2; no firm D call. V lost 4 bases, J lost 5 bases, and 20 bases lay in between. The V gene's germline CDR1 is MNHEY and CDR2 SVGAGI. The CDR3 loop spans 16 amino acids. The CDR3 here is CASSSGPDASRYGYTF. CDR3 nucleotide sequence: TGTGCCAGCAGTTCAGGCCCGGACGCTTCGCGGTATGGCTACACCTTC.

A single count supports this clone. This chain uses TRBV5-1 with TRBJ2-7; D possibly corresponds to TRBD1 (7 bases). Trimming took off 4 bases at V and 4 bases at J, with 18 bases between the two ends. Germline V lookup: CDR1 SGHRS, CDR2 YFSETQ. This CDR3 is 15 amino acids long. The CDR3 reads CASSTQGGLTYEQYF. As DNA, the CDR3 is TGCGCCAGCAGCACCCAGGGGGGATTAACTTACGAGCAGTACTTC.

This clone was seen a single time. V is TRBV4-3 and J is TRBJ2-7, with a weak D call TRBD2 (5 bases). This CDR3 contains 15 residues. V gave up 3 bases and J gave up 4 bases, with 16 bases separating them. Germline V gives CDR1 LGHNA, CDR2 YSLEER. The CDR3 DNA sequence: TGCGCCAGCAGCCACCACTATACGGGGAAGTACGAGCAGTACTTC. The encoded protein is CASSHHYTGKYEQYF.

The rearrangement uses TRBV11-1 and TRBJ2-7; D not resolved. The V end was cut by 5 bases, the J end by 5 bases, with 16 bases between. CDR1 and CDR2 (germline): SGHAT, FQDESV (reference sequence). This CDR3 has 14 amino acids. CDR3 in DNA: TGTGCCAGCAGCCGGGTTGGGGTTGTAAACGAGCAGTACTTC. Protein sequence: CASSRVGVVNEQYF.

The gene calls are TRBV19 and TRBJ2-7; a possible D gene is TRBD2 (6 bases). CDR3 size: 13 residues. The V and J ends lost 6 bases and 2 bases respectively, with 11 bases between them. The germline V gene has CDR1 LNHDA and CDR2 SQIVND (reference sequence). CDR3 nucleotide sequence: TGTGCCAGTAGCATCGGGAGCACCTACGAGCAGTACTTC. Translation: CASSIGSTYEQYF.

Concerning this clone: This clone may be a read error of a much larger clone one base away. The same CDR3 can be traced to other DNA sequences in this sample. The chain couples TRBV25-1 to TRBJ2-1; D gene uncertain. Germline-derived CDR1 and CDR2 are MGHDK and SYGVNS. The CDR3 is 11 residues long. V was cut by 5 bases and J by 4 bases, with 3 bases left in between. The CDR3 region has the DNA TGTGCCAGCAGTCCTTACAATGAGCAGTTCTTC. Protein sequence: CASSPYNEQFF.

The chain couples TRBV4-3 to TRBJ1-1; D might be TRBD1 (6 bases). The CDR3 totals 15 residues. Germline lookup yields CDR1 LGHNA and CDR2 YSLEER. V was shortened by 0 bases and J by 0 bases, with 8 bases between the two germline ends. The chain's CDR3 is CASSQETGLNTEAFF. The CDR3, as DNA: TGCGCCAGCAGCCAAGAGACAGGACTGAACACTGAAGCTTTCTTT.

The rearrangement uses TRBV27 and TRBJ1-2; tentative D call: TRBD1 (5 bases). In germline, CDR1 is MNHEY, CDR2 SMNVEV (reference sequence). The CDR3 has 14 residues. Deletions cut 4 bases from V and 5 bases from J, with 14 bases between. CDR3 nucleotides: TGTGCCAGCAGTTCAATCGGGACCTCTTATGGCTACACCTTC. It codes for CASSSIGTSYGYTF.

V is TRBV27 and J is TRBJ1-5; no reliable D call. Germline V gene sequence: CDR1 MNHEY, CDR2 SMNVEV (reference sequence). CDR3 size: 13 residues. Trimming removed 5 bases from V and 3 bases from J, with 8 bases in between. CDR3 region: CASSKQTNQPQHF. The CDR3 nucleotides are TGTGCCAGCAGTAAACAAACCAATCAGCCCCAGCATTTT.

This chain links TRBV7-2 with TRBJ2-7, with 8 positions matching TRBD2. V trimming: 2 bases; J trimming: 6 bases; junction bases outside the gene matches: 9. CDR3 length equals 15 residues. Germline loops: CDR1 SGHTA, CDR2 FQGNSA. This chain's CDR3 is CASSLNRLAGSEQYF. CDR3 sequence (DNA): TGTGCCAGCAGCTTAAATCGGTTAGCGGGAAGCGAGCAGTACTTC.

J is TRBJ1-5 and V is TRBV7-9; D unresolved. V dropped 8 bases and J dropped 2 bases, with 10 bases sitting between them. The CDR3 is 13 residues long. Germline lookup yields CDR1 SEHNR and CDR2 FQNEAQ (reference sequence). CDR3 coding DNA: TGTGCCAGCCGCCCGTCGGGCAATCAGCCCCAGCATTTT. It encodes CASRPSGNQPQHF.

CDR3 sequence: CASSYHASGTQYF. CDR3 DNA: TGTGCCAGCAGTTACCACGCTAGTGGTACGCAGTATTTT. The chain recombines TRBV6-5 with TRBJ2-3; D is unresolved. The CDR3 runs 13 residues. Germline V gene lookup returns CDR1 MNHEY and CDR2 SVGAGI. V lost 2 bases to trimming and J lost 8 bases, with 11 bases between them.

The V and J genes are TRBV18 and TRBJ2-7; D is ambiguous. Germline CDR1 KGHSH, CDR2 LQKENI. V was trimmed by 2 bases and J by 3 bases, leaving 8 bases between them. The CDR3 spans 13 residues. CDR3 sequence: CASSPAGDYEQYF. As DNA, the CDR3 is TGTGCCAGCTCACCAGCCGGAGACTACGAGCAGTACTTC.

The V call is TRBV4-1, the J call TRBJ1-4; D remains unclear. CDR3 length: 14 residues. The V gene lost 0 bases and the J gene lost 6 bases, with 8 bases spanning the gap. The germline CDR1 and CDR2 sequences are MGHRA and YSYEKL. Here the CDR3 reads CASSQDPGDEKLFF. CDR3 sequence (DNA): TGCGCCAGCAGCCAAGATCCCGGGGATGAAAAACTGTTTTTT.

This clone was detected ten times or more. V and J are TRBV4-3 and TRBJ1-4; D is ambiguous. The CDR3 sequence is 15 residues long. Trimming removed 0 bases at V and 7 bases at J, with 12 bases between. Germline V gene lookup returns CDR1 LGHNA and CDR2 YSLEER. CDR3 region: CASSQDTPRGEKLFF. The CDR3 region has the DNA TGCGCCAGCAGCCAAGACACGCCCCGGGGTGAAAAACTGTTTTTT.

The V call is TRBV11-2, the J call TRBJ2-1; 8 bases match TRBD2. This CDR3 has 16 amino acids. V trimming: 1 base; J trimming: 7 bases; junction bases outside the gene matches: 9. Germline V gene data show CDR1 as SGHAT and CDR2 as FQNNGV. The CDR3 loop reads CASSLVAGGESNEQFF. DNA of the CDR3: TGTGCCAGCAGCTTAGTCGCGGGGGGCGAATCTAATGAGCAGTTCTTC.

The chain couples TRBV7-9 to TRBJ2-1; 8 bases fit TRBD2. Germline CDR1 and CDR2: SEHNR and FQNEAQ (reference sequence). This CDR3 comprises 17 residues. V dropped 5 bases and J dropped 7; count of bases not matched to a gene: 16. The CDR3 loop reads CASSPPGLPGGINEQFF. For the CDR3, the DNA is TGTGCCAGCAGCCCACCGGGCTTGCCGGGAGGGATAAATGAGCAGTTCTTC.

The genes are TRBV4-3 and TRBJ2-7; TRBD2 is a possible D gene (5 bases). The V gene lost 0 bases and the J gene lost 2 bases, with 11 bases spanning the gap. Germline assignment: CDR1 LGHNA and CDR2 YSLEER. This CDR3 contains 15 residues. CDR3 sequence: CASSQDSGVPYEQYF. CDR3 nucleotide sequence: TGCGCCAGCAGCCAAGACAGCGGAGTTCCCTACGAGCAGTACTTC.

A single count supports this clone. This chain connects TRBV27 to TRBJ1-5; perhaps TRBD1 as D (6 bases). The CDR3 is 15 amino acids. V was pared by 5 bases and J by 5 bases, with 16 bases between. CDR1 and CDR2 from the germline V gene are MNHEY and SMNVEV (reference sequence). The CDR3 spells CASSPGASSDQPQHF. The CDR3 DNA is TGTGCCAGCAGTCCAGGGGCGAGTTCGGATCAGCCCCAGCATTTT.

The chain is built from TRBV7-9 and TRBJ2-5; TRBD1 agrees at 8 bases. The CDR3 runs to 15 residues. V was pared by 1 base and J by 5 bases, with 6 bases of the junction left unmatched. The germline V gene has CDR1 SEHNR and CDR2 FQNEAQ (reference sequence). This CDR3 reads CASSLGTGNGETQYF. The CDR3 DNA is TGTGCCAGCAGCTTAGGGACAGGGAACGGTGAGACCCAGTACTTC.

On this clone itself: Other DNA sequences in the sample encode the same CDR3. This chain joins TRBV27 and TRBJ2-7; D is possibly TRBD2 (6 bases). V lost 0 bases, J lost 6 bases, and 12 bases lay in between. CDR3 length: 14 residues. The germline V gene has CDR1 MNHEY and CDR2 SMNVEV (reference sequence). The CDR3 region has the DNA TGTGCCAGCAGTTTATCGAGCGGGCGGCGCGAGCAGTACTTC. Translated: CASSLSSGRREQYF.